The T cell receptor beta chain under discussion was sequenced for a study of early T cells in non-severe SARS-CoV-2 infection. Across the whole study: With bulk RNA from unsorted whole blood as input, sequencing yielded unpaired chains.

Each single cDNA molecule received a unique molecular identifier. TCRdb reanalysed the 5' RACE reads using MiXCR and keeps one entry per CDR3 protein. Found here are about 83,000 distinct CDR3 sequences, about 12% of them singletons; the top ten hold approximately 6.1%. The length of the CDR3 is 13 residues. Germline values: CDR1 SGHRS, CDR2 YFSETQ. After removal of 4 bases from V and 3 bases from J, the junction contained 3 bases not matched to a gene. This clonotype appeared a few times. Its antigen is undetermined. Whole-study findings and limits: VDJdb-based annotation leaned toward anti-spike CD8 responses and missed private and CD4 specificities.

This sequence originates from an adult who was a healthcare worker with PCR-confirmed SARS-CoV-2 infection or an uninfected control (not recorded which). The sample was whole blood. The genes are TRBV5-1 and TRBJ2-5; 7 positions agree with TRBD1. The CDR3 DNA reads TGCGCCAGCAGCAGGACAGGTGAAGAGACCCAGTACTTC. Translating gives CASSRTGEETQYF.